These 4 T cell receptor beta chains came from one sample sequenced in a study of T cell repertoires in cytomegalovirus infection. TCRdb processed the reads anew with MiXCR; each CDR3 protein has one entry. The data show fewer than 550,000 distinct CDR3 sequences, with 15% to 20% seen just once and 20% to 30% held by the top ten. Material: CD8+ T cells from PBMCs. These receptors came from a human donor in good health (CMV status not recorded). Some clones in this sample may be carry-over from other donors' samples.

This clonotype was seen many times. The chain is built from TRBV27 and TRBJ2-5; D unresolved. The V end lost 3 bases, the J end lost 1 base, and 12 bases lay between the germline ends. The CDR3 runs to 15 residues. Looked up from germline, CDR1 is MNHEY and CDR2 is SMNVEV (reference sequence). The CDR3: CASSFRGPVQETQYF. The CDR3 coding sequence is TGTGCCAGCAGTTTTCGTGGACCCGTCCAAGAGACCCAGTACTTC.

This clonotype was detected many times. The chain links TRBV19 to TRBJ2-7; perhaps TRBD1 as D (6 bases). Per germline, CDR1 LNHDA and CDR2 SQIVND (reference sequence). The CDR3 is made up of 13 amino acids. Trimming removed 3 bases from V and 3 bases from J, with 9 bases in between. The CDR3 coding sequence is TGTGCCAGTAGTATTTCACAGGGCTACGAGCAGTACTTC. It encodes CASSISQGYEQYF.

This clonotype was detected ten times or more. The chain combines TRBV27 with TRBJ2-7, with 9 bases matching TRBD2. The V gene end was trimmed by 5 bases and the J gene end by 5 bases; junction bases not matched to a gene: 7. From germline, CDR1 is MNHEY and CDR2 SMNVEV (reference sequence). The CDR3 runs to 14 residues. The CDR3 loop is CASSAPGLANEQYF. The CDR3, as DNA: TGTGCCAGCAGTGCTCCGGGACTAGCAAACGAGCAGTACTTC.

About this clonotype: At one end, the junction sequence differs from germline, possibly due to a read error. The chain couples TRBV14 to TRBJ2-5; 11 nucleotides match TRBD2. This CDR3 is built from 17 residues. The germline CDR1 and CDR2 sequences are SGHDN and FVKESK. Here the CDR3 DNA reads TGTGCCAGCAGCCAAGATTCTAGCGGGGGGCCCCAGGAGATCCAGTACTTC. Translated: CASSQDSSGGPQEIQYF.